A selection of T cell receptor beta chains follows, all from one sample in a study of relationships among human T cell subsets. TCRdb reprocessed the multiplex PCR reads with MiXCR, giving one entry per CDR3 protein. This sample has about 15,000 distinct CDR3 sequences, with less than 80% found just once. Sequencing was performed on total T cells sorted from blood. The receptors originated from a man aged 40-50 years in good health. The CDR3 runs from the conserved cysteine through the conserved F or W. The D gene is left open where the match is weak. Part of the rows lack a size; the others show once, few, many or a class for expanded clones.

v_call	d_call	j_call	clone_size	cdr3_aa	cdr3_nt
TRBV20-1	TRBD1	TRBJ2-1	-	CSAREQGKNEQFF	TGCAGTGCTAGAGAACAGGGGAAAAATGAGCAGTTCTTC
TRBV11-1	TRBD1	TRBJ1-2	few	CASSLSRTGYGYTF	TGTGCCAGCAGCTTAAGTAGGACAGGCTATGGCTACACCTTC
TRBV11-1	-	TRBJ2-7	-	CASSFAGSSYEQYF	TGTGCCAGCAGCTTTGCCGGGTCATCCTACGAGCAGTACTTC
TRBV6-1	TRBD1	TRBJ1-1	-	CATGQGENTEAFF	TGTGCCACAGGACAGGGGGAGAACACTGAAGCTTTCTTT
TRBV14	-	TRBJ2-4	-	CASSQDLAGGIQYF	TGTGCCAGCAGCCAAGATCTCGCCGGGGGCATTCAGTACTTC
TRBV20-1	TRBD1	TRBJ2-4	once	CSATGQGFPNQNIQYF	TGCAGTGCTACCGGACAGGGTTTTCCCAATCAAAACATTCAGTACTTC
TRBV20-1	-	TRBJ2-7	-	CSARGGLGPNEQYF	TGCAGTGCTAGGGGGGGCCTGGGTCCCAACGAGCAGTACTTC
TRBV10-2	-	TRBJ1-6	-	CAISESGTRTPPLHF	TGTGCCATCAGTGAGTCAGGGACACGTACCCCACCCCTCCACTTT
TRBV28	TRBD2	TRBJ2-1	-	CASSPNSGRAYNEQFF	TGTGCCAGCAGCCCAAATAGCGGGAGGGCCTACAATGAGCAGTTCTTC
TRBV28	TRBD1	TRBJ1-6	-	CASSLWDRSSYNSPLHF	TGTGCCAGCAGTCTGTGGGACAGGAGCTCCTATAATTCACCCCTCCACTTT
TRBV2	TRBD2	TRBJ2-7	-	CASTITGTSGRGYEQYF	TGTGCCAGCACGATCACCGGGACTAGCGGGAGGGGGTACGAGCAGTACTTC
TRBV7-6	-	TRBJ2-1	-	CASSPHNNEQFF	TGTGCCAGCAGCCCACATAACAACGAGCAGTTCTTC
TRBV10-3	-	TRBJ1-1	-	CAISDPDFKAFF	TGTGCCATCAGTGACCCCGACTTTAAAGCTTTCTTT
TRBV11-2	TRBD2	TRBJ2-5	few	CASSGTSGRETQYF	TGTGCCAGCAGCGGGACTAGCGGGAGAGAGACCCAGTACTTC
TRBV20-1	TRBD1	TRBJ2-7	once	CSARTRWTGGYEQYF	TGCAGTGCTAGAACCCGATGGACAGGGGGCTACGAGCAGTACTTC
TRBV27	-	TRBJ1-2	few	CASSLSGTFYGYTF	TGTGCCAGCAGTTTATCCGGGACGTTCTATGGCTACACCTTC
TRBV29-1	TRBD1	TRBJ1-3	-	CSVLTGGTGNTIYF	TGCAGCGTACTGACAGGGGGCACTGGAAACACCATATATTTT
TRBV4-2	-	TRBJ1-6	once	CASSLMNSPLHF	TGTGCCAGCAGCTTAATGAATTCACCCCTCCACTTT
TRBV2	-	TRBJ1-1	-	CASRRENTEAFF	TGTGCCAGCAGAAGGGAAAACACTGAAGCTTTCTTT
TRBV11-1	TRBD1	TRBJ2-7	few	CASSFGTAYEQYF	TGTGCCAGCAGCTTTGGGACAGCTTACGAGCAGTACTTC
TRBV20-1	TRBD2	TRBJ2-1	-	CSASLLAGGNEQFF	TGCAGTGCTAGTCTACTAGCGGGAGGTAATGAGCAGTTCTTC
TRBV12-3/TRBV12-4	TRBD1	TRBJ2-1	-	CASSLRAFQGVNEQFF	TGTGCCAGCAGTTTACGTGCCTTCCAGGGGGTCAATGAGCAGTTCTTC
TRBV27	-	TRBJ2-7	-	CASSPGPTRSSSYEQYF	TGTGCCAGCAGTCCGGGTCCGACGAGATCAAGCTCCTACGAGCAGTACTTC
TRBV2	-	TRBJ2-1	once	CASSLNRNNEQFF	TGTGCCAGCAGTTTGAACAGGAACAATGAGCAGTTCTTC